This entry concerns a single T cell receptor beta chain. These data originate in a study of blood T cell repertoires in COVID-19. Whole-study context: COVID-19 samples from acute and convalescent phases originated in the United States, Italy and Spain. T cells, B-cell-depleted T cells, or PBMCs provided the cDNA or gDNA that served as material.

As originally analysed: It was from reference gene primer amplification that nucleated cell counts were estimated. TCRdb's table, derived via immunoSEQ multiplex PCR, lists solely in-frame clones and lacks some. V, J and clone size are those of that table, while D and trimming were read from the DNA. The sample has around 63,000 clones, around 86% seen once; the top ten hold 28%. The sample comprised peripheral blood. The sequence was collected from a woman aged 80 or over with active or convalescent COVID-19.

The DNA of the CDR3 is TGTGCCAGCAGCCTCCACAGGGACACTGAAGCTTTCTTT. This translates into CASSLHRDTEAFF. The chain is built from TRBV9 and TRBJ1-1; possibly TRBD1 for D (6 bases). There are 13 residues in the CDR3. The V end was cut by 4 bases, the J end by 3 bases, with 10 bases between. Germline lookup yields CDR1 SGDLS and CDR2 YYNGEE.